This TCR beta chain was found in a study of cytomegalovirus exposure and HLA in healthy donors. Study information: A later analysis reported the same platform for the 95 to 150 validation repertoires and the approximately 700 first-cohort repertoires. Study-level findings and limits: A few chains linked to CMV were shown in vitro to be specific for CMV antigens. Rarity held for most TCR sequences, but there were some public TCRs that occurred in many donors.

A remark on this clone: The antigen remains undetermined.

Some clones are missing from TCRdb's copy, which holds only in-frame ones; the method was immunoSEQ multiplex PCR. The table includes under 150,000 clones, roughly 86% detected once. Separation from the roughly 670-subject first cohort characterized the roughly 120-subject validation cohort, to which the donors belonged. V was cut by 7 bases and J by 4 bases, with 7 bases left in between. This CDR3 comprises 11 residues. CDR1 and CDR2 (germline): LNHDA, SQIVND (reference sequence). Source material: PBMCs. The source of this sequence is a man aged 18 to 35 in good health and CMV-seropositive. V usage is TRBV19 and J usage is TRBJ1-2; D remains ambiguous. This CDR3 is CASTNSYGYTF. The CDR3 DNA sequence: TGTGCCAGTACAAACAGCTATGGCTACACCTTC.